Below, 28 T cell receptor beta chains from the same sample are listed, as sequenced in a study of cytomegalovirus exposure and HLA in healthy donors. A multiplex PCR was run with 60 Vbeta primers and 13 Jbeta primers. The data were produced by immunoSEQ multiplex PCR, yet TCRdb's version contains in-frame clones alone and is incomplete. The profile shows hundreds of thousands of clones, roughly 82% of them singletons. Material for sequencing was PBMCs. These receptors all stem from a man between 40 and 49 years old in good health and CMV-seropositive.

The chain has TRBV9 and TRBJ2-1; 8 bases fit TRBD2. Germline V gene lookup returns CDR1 SGDLS and CDR2 YYNGEE. V lost 5 bases to trimming and J lost 0 bases; unmatched junction nucleotides: 4. The CDR3 runs to 15 residues. The CDR3 loop is CASSRSGSSYNEQFF. The DNA for the CDR3 is TGTGCCAGCAGTAGAAGCGGGAGCTCCTACAATGAGCAGTTCTTC. Supplemented by reference TRBV9 and TRBJ2-1, the full variable domain reads DSGVTQTPKHLITATGQRVTLRCSPRSGDLSVYWYQQSLDQGLQFLIQYYNGEERAKGNILERFSAQQFPDLHSELNLSSLELGDSALYFCASSRSGSSYNEQFFGPGTRLTVL.

In DNA form, the CDR3 reads TGTGCCTGGAGTGGCTCAGGGGGCAGGAACACTGAAGCTTTCTTT. Residues: CAWSGSGGRNTEAFF. V gene TRBV30 combines with J gene TRBJ1-1; 8 bases line up with TRBD1. CDR1 GTSNPN and CDR2 SVGIG come from the germline V gene (reference sequence). The CDR3 extends over 15 amino acids. V was pared by 1 base and J by 1 base, with 5 bases of the junction left unmatched.

J is TRBJ1-5 and V is TRBV19; D unresolved. Germline-derived CDR1 and CDR2 are LNHDA and SQIVND (reference sequence). This CDR3 comprises 15 residues. Trimming took 4 bases from V and 0 from J, leaving 10 bases between them. The CDR3 DNA is TGTGCCAGTAGTACTAAAATAAATAGCAATCAGCCCCAGCATTTT. Amino acid sequence: CASSTKINSNQPQHF.

The chain is built from TRBV10-1 and TRBJ2-7, with TRBD2 as a possible D gene (7 bases). Trimming took 9 bases from V and 0 from J, leaving 18 bases between them. Germline CDR1 WNHNN, CDR2 SYGVQD (reference sequence). CDR3 length: 15 residues. The DNA of the CDR3 is TGCGCCAGTTCGGGGGGCCGCTTCAGCTCCTACGAGCAGTACGTC. Amino acid sequence: CASSGGRFSSYEQYV.

V is TRBV5-4 and J is TRBJ2-7; 7 bases are shared with TRBD1. V shed 0 bases, J shed 2 bases, and the junction held 11 bases outside the gene matches. CDR3 size: 17 residues. Germline V gene data show CDR1 as SGHNT and CDR2 as YYREEE (reference sequence). The CDR3 sequence is CASSLGLGTAGTYEQYF. The DNA for the CDR3 is TGTGCCAGCAGCTTGGGTCTCGGGACAGCCGGAACCTACGAGCAGTACTTC.

Concerning this clone itself: Other nucleotide sequences from this sample produce the same CDR3. The chain uses TRBV5-1 and TRBJ1-5, with 7 bases fitting TRBD1. The length of the CDR3 is 14 residues. Germline loops: CDR1 SGHRS, CDR2 YFSETQ. With 5 bases clipped from V and 2 bases from J, the junction kept 4 bases outside the gene matches. The CDR3 coding sequence is TGCGCCAGCAGTCCAGGACAGGGCAATCAGCCCCAGCATTTT. It yields the protein CASSPGQGNQPQHF.

V is TRBV11-3 and J is TRBJ2-7; 9 positions agree with TRBD2. The V gene end was trimmed by 3 bases and the J gene end by 1 base; junction bases not matched to a gene: 10. The CDR3 contains 17 residues. Germline lookup yields CDR1 SGHNT and CDR2 YENEEA. DNA for the CDR3: TGTGCCAGCAGCTTGGGGAGTAGCGGGAGACTTTCCTACGAGCAGTACGTC. Residues: CASSLGSSGRLSYEQYV.

DNA of the CDR3: TGCGCCAGCAGCCAGGAAAACACAGGGATCCGTAGGGATGAGCAGTTCTTC. This codes for CASSQENTGIRRDEQFF. This chain links TRBV4-1 with TRBJ2-1; a weak D match, TRBD1 (6 bases). The V gene lost 3 bases and the J gene lost 8 bases, with 23 bases spanning the gap. Looked up from germline, CDR1 is MGHRA and CDR2 is YSYEKL. This CDR3 is built from 17 residues.

Regarding this clone: The junction departs from the called germline gene at one end, perhaps through a read error. V gene TRBV27 combines with J gene TRBJ2-1; TRBD1 is a possible D gene (5 bases). Germline CDR1 and CDR2: MNHEY and SMNVEV (reference sequence). The CDR3 has 15 amino acids. CDR3 DNA: TGTGCCAGCAGTTTCTACCAGGGCTCCCACAATGAGCAGTTCTTC. Protein product: CASSFYQGSHNEQFF.

This clone has just a few counts. The V and J genes are TRBV4-1 and TRBJ2-7; 8 nucleotides line up with TRBD1. The CDR3 extends over 15 amino acids. The V gene end was trimmed by 2 bases and the J gene end by 3 bases; junction bases not matched to a gene: 6. Per the germline V gene, CDR1 is MGHRA and CDR2 is YSYEKL. In nucleotides, the CDR3 is TGCGCCAGCAGCCAATCGGAGACAGGGGACTACGAGCAGTACTTC. This gives the protein CASSQSETGDYEQYF.

The V and J genes are TRBV6-1 and TRBJ1-5; D is ambiguous. The CDR3 loop spans 14 amino acids. Germline V gene sequence: CDR1 MNHNS, CDR2 SASEGT. Trimming cost V 10 bases and J 3 bases, with 16 bases left between them. The CDR3 DNA reads as TGTGCCACCCTTCTCGGGGTCCCCAATCAGCCCCAGCATTTT. Translated: CATLLGVPNQPQHF.

The chain uses TRBV19 and TRBJ2-1, with 11 bases that match TRBD2. This CDR3 is 16 amino acids long. Germline V CDR1 and CDR2: LNHDA, SQIVND (reference sequence). V was pared by 0 bases and J by 7 bases, with 5 bases of the junction left unmatched. The CDR3 nucleotides are TGTGCCAGTAGTATAGAATGGACTAGCGGGTTAAATGAGCAGTTCTTC. Its protein is CASSIEWTSGLNEQFF.

The V call is TRBV19, the J call TRBJ1-1; 9 bases map to TRBD1. From germline, CDR1 is LNHDA and CDR2 SQIVND (reference sequence). This CDR3 has 15 residues. After removal of 4 bases from V and 0 bases from J, the junction contained 3 bases not matched to a gene. The CDR3 DNA reads as TGTGCCAGTAGTAAACAGGGGGCGATGAACACTGAAGCTTTCTTT. This codes for CASSKQGAMNTEAFF.

The CDR3 region has the DNA TGTGCCAGCAGCAGTGGACAGGGACTCAGTACTGAAGCTTTCTTT. Translating it yields CASSSGQGLSTEAFF. This chain connects TRBV13 to TRBJ1-1; the match to TRBD1 covers 8 bases. Germline CDR1 and CDR2: PRHDT and FYEKMQ (reference sequence). The CDR3 has 15 residues. V lost 5 bases to trimming and J lost 5 bases; unmatched junction nucleotides: 10.

The chain has TRBV27 and TRBJ2-5, with 14 positions matching TRBD2. Per the germline V gene, CDR1 is MNHEY and CDR2 is SMNVEV (reference sequence). V was pared by 7 bases and J by 0 bases, with 4 bases of the junction left unmatched. CDR3 length equals 16 residues. The CDR3 protein is CASKGLAGGYQETQYF. The CDR3 nucleotides read TGTGCCAGCAAAGGACTAGCGGGAGGTTACCAAGAGACCCAGTACTTC.

J is TRBJ2-1 and V is TRBV19; 7 bases match TRBD2. Germline V gene data show CDR1 as LNHDA and CDR2 as SQIVND (reference sequence). The CDR3 is 16 residues long. With V trimmed by 3 bases and J by 1 base, 6 bases remained unmatched. CDR3 in amino acids: CASSIVRETSYNEQFF. CDR3 bases: TGTGCCAGTAGTATTGTGCGGGAGACTTCCTACAATGAGCAGTTCTTC. The whole variable domain, filled in from reference TRBV19 and TRBJ2-1, reads DGGITQSPKYLFRKEGQNVTLSCEQNLNHDAMYWYRQDPGQGLRLIYYSQIVNDFQKGDIAEGYSVSREKKESFPLTVTSAQKNPTAFYLCASSIVRETSYNEQFFGPGTRLTVL.

V is TRBV27 and J is TRBJ2-2; 9 bases match TRBD1. Trimming at V came to 6 bases and at J to 1 base, leaving 6 bases not matched to a gene. The germline V gene has CDR1 MNHEY and CDR2 SMNVEV (reference sequence). The CDR3 spans 16 residues. DNA of the CDR3: TGTGCCAGCAGCCCTTTGGACAGGGGGAACACCGGGGAGCTGTTTTTT. It specifies CASSPLDRGNTGELFF.

The rearrangement links TRBV6-1 to TRBJ2-7, with 9 bases identical to TRBD2. V shed 7 bases and J 6 bases; nucleotides not matched to a gene: 10. This CDR3 has 14 amino acids. Per germline, CDR1 MNHNS and CDR2 SASEGT. CDR3 DNA: TGTGCCAGCAATCCGGGGACTAGCCGCCGCGAGCAGTACGTC. Residues: CASNPGTSRREQYV.

V gene TRBV4-1 combines with J gene TRBJ2-7; 10 nucleotides agree with TRBD2. The CDR3 extends over 14 amino acids. V was pared by 2 bases and J by 6 bases, with 4 bases of the junction left unmatched. The germline V gene encodes CDR1 MGHRA and CDR2 YSYEKL. CDR3 DNA sequence: TGCGCCAGCAGCCAACTAGCGGGAGATGTCGAGCAGTACTTC. Its protein product is CASSQLAGDVEQYF.

The chain uses TRBV29-1 and TRBJ2-5; a weak D match, TRBD1 (5 bases). The CDR3 totals 12 residues. The germline V gene encodes CDR1 SQVTM and CDR2 ANQGSEA. V lost 8 bases and J 4 bases, leaving 14 bases between the germline ends. CDR3 sequence (DNA): TGCAGCACTCTTGCAGGGCGAGAGACCCAGTACTTC. Protein product: CSTLAGRETQYF.

The rearrangement links TRBV9 to TRBJ2-1; 9 nucleotides agree with TRBD1. The CDR3 sequence is 13 residues long. Germline assignment: CDR1 SGDLS and CDR2 YYNGEE. J gave up 3 bases and V 10 bases, and 5 bases lay outside the gene matches. CDR3: CASGTGNYNEQFF. The CDR3 nucleotides are TGTGCCTCCGGGACAGGGAACTACAATGAGCAGTTCTTC. The entire variable domain, with the rest obtained from reference TRBV9 and TRBJ2-1, is as follows: DSGVTQTPKHLITATGQRVTLRCSPRSGDLSVYWYQQSLDQGLQFLIQYYNGEERAKGNILERFSAQQFPDLHSELNLSSLELGDSALYFCASGTGNYNEQFFGPGTRLTVL.

V and J are TRBV7-8 and TRBJ2-5, with TRBD2 identical over 10 bases. In germline, CDR1 is SGHVS, CDR2 FQNEAQ. Losses at the gene ends were 5 bases for V and 0 bases for J; bases not matched to a gene: 9. This CDR3 has 17 residues. The CDR3 protein is CASSLGGLASYQETQYF. Here the CDR3 DNA reads TGTGCCAGCAGCCTCGGGGGACTAGCGTCGTACCAAGAGACCCAGTACTTC.

The chain carries TRBV7-8 and TRBJ1-1; TRBD1 aligns across 8 bases. The germline V gene has CDR1 SGHVS and CDR2 FQNEAQ. The CDR3 is made up of 14 amino acids. Germline trimming cut 5 bases from V and 4 bases from J; bases unmatched to any gene: 6. The CDR3 sequence: CASSDTGGSTEAFF. The CDR3 nucleotides are TGTGCCAGCAGCGACACAGGGGGAAGCACTGAAGCTTTCTTT.

This chain joins TRBV13 and TRBJ2-1; 11 bases are a match to TRBD2. CDR3 length equals 17 residues. Germline V CDR1 and CDR2: PRHDT, FYEKMQ (reference sequence). V was clipped by 3 bases and J by 7 bases; unmatched bases: 11. The CDR3, as DNA: TGTGCCAGCAGCTTGACCCATAGCGGGAGGGAGTTGAATGAGCAGTTCTTC. Residues: CASSLTHSGRELNEQFF.

The gene calls are TRBV7-6 and TRBJ2-1; the D gene is possibly TRBD1 (6 bases). CDR3 length: 14 amino acids. V was pared by 1 base and J by 13 bases, with 17 bases between. Germline loops: CDR1 SGHVS, CDR2 FNYEAQ. CDR3 sequence reads: CASSLGYREFFQFF. As DNA, the CDR3 is TGTGCCAGCAGCTTAGGGTACAGGGAATTTTTTCAGTTCTTC.

The rearrangement uses TRBV11-2 and TRBJ2-7; D may be TRBD2 (6 bases). Germline CDR1 and CDR2: SGHAT and FQNNGV. V dropped 2 bases and J dropped 3 bases, with 14 bases sitting between them. CDR3 length: 15 residues. As DNA, the CDR3 is TGTGCCAGCAGCTTAAGGCCGGGGGAACGCTACGAGCAGTACTTC. It is translated as CASSLRPGERYEQYF.

About this clone itself: Additional DNA sequences in this sample encode the identical CDR3. The CDR3 spells CASSLVGQGGTEAFF. The CDR3 DNA reads as TGTGCCAGCAGCTTAGTAGGGCAGGGAGGAACTGAAGCTTTCTTT. This chain uses TRBV7-9 with TRBJ1-1; D is perhaps TRBD1 (5 bases). The CDR3 loop spans 15 amino acids. V lost 1 base, J lost 5 bases, and 14 bases lay in between. CDR1 SEHNR and CDR2 FQNEAQ come from the germline V gene (reference sequence).

Remarks on this clone: Since a much larger clone is just one base distant, this may be a read error. The chain combines TRBV6-4 with TRBJ2-1; D ambiguous. The germline V and J ends were trimmed by 6 bases and 0 bases, with 12 bases remaining between them. CDR1 is MRHNA, CDR2 SNTAGT, per germline. The CDR3 is made up of 15 amino acids. DNA of the CDR3: TGTGCCAGCAGCGAGGCCCCGAGCTCCTACAATGAGCAGTTCTTC. As protein: CASSEAPSSYNEQFF.